The 30 T cell receptor beta chains presented below share a single source sample, sequenced in a study of T cell changes during pregnancy in multiple sclerosis. Some clones are missing from TCRdb's copy, which holds only in-frame ones; the method was immunoSEQ multiplex PCR. The table includes 35,000 or so clones, 90% to 95% detected once. The starting material was CD4+ T cells from peripheral blood mononuclear cells, obtained in the third trimester of pregnancy. These receptors all come from a female donor in good health, enrolled as a control in a pregnancy study.

The CDR3: CASSLVAGGRETQYF. The DNA of the CDR3 is TGTGCCAGCAGCTTGGTAGCGGGGGGGCGGGAGACCCAGTACTTC. The V gene is TRBV5-6, the J gene TRBJ2-5; 11 nucleotides line up with TRBD2. The CDR3 runs 15 residues. Germline V gene data show CDR1 as SGHDT and CDR2 as YYEEEE. After removal of 0 bases from V and 5 bases from J, the junction contained 3 bases not matched to a gene.

The V and J genes are TRBV7-3 and TRBJ2-1; 12 bases agree with TRBD2. Per the germline V gene, CDR1 is SGHTA and CDR2 is FQGTGA. This CDR3 region has 17 residues. V was clipped by 6 bases and J by 1 base; unmatched bases: 7. CDR3 bases: TGTGCCAGCAGACGGACTAGCGGGGATCAATCCTACAATGAGCAGTTCTTC. Translated, it gives CASRRTSGDQSYNEQFF.

The V gene is TRBV2, the J gene TRBJ2-4, with a tentative D call TRBD2 (5 bases). There are 14 residues in the CDR3. In germline, CDR1 is SNHLY, CDR2 FYNNEI. V lost 6 bases, J lost 6 bases, and 15 bases lay in between. The CDR3 nucleotides are TGTGCCAGCAGGGACCGCGGGCTAGGAAACATTCAGTACTTC. It translates to CASRDRGLGNIQYF.

As concerns this clone: The sample holds other DNA sequences that translate to the same CDR3. The genes are TRBV18 and TRBJ2-7; 11 nucleotides agree with TRBD2. Germline CDR1 is KGHSH and CDR2 is LQKENI. The CDR3 extends over 15 amino acids. The V segment lost 2 bases and the J segment 0 bases; nucleotides outside the gene matches: 0. CDR3 in DNA: TGTGCCAGCTCACCAGGGACTAGCGGCTCCTACGAGCAGTACTTC. Its protein product is CASSPGTSGSYEQYF.

The chain carries TRBV2 and TRBJ2-7, with 9 bases lining up with TRBD1. This CDR3 has 14 residues. V trimming: 5 bases; J trimming: 3 bases; junction bases outside the gene matches: 5. Germline V lookup: CDR1 SNHLY, CDR2 FYNNEI. CDR3 bases: TGTGCCAGCAGTCCTCGACAGGGGGGCTACGAGCAGTACTTC. Its translation: CASSPRQGGYEQYF.

In this sample, this clone turned up once. The genes are TRBV6-1 and TRBJ1-2; D gene uncertain. The CDR3 runs 14 residues. V lost 4 bases and J 0 bases, leaving 9 bases between the germline ends. The germline V gene has CDR1 MNHNS and CDR2 SASEGT. The CDR3 reads CASSVVSANYGYTF. DNA of the CDR3: TGTGCCAGCAGTGTGGTAAGCGCTAACTATGGCTACACCTTC.

V usage is TRBV5-1 and J usage is TRBJ2-7; 8 nucleotides line up with TRBD2. J was trimmed by 9 bases and V by 4 bases; bases with no gene match: 9. Germline V gives CDR1 SGHRS, CDR2 YFSETQ. This CDR3 region has 13 residues. The CDR3 reads CASSPGPRGGQYF. CDR3 coding DNA: TGCGCCAGCAGCCCAGGACCCCGGGGGGGGCAGTACTTC.

The V and J genes are TRBV6-6 and TRBJ1-5, with D perhaps TRBD1 (6 bases). This CDR3 contains 14 residues. Trimming stripped 6 bases from V and 0 bases from J, with 9 bases between. Germline loops: CDR1 MNHNY, CDR2 SVGAGI (reference sequence). The CDR3 coding sequence is TGTGCCAGCAGGTTGGACAGTAGCAATCAGCCCCAGCATTTT. Translation gives CASRLDSSNQPQHF.

The chain recombines TRBV5-4 with TRBJ1-6; unclear D gene. The CDR3 has 15 amino acids. Trimming removed 0 bases from V and 5 bases from J, with 9 bases in between. Germline values: CDR1 SGHNT, CDR2 YYREEE (reference sequence). The CDR3 bases are TGTGCCAGCAGCTTGGAGGCAGGCAATAATTCACCCCTCCACTTT. Its protein product is CASSLEAGNNSPLHF.

The chain carries TRBV5-1 and TRBJ2-6; D remains ambiguous. Germline CDR1 reads SGHRS; CDR2 reads YFSETQ. With 5 bases removed from V and 3 bases from J, the gap between germline ends came to 9 bases. There are 14 residues in the CDR3. This CDR3 reads CASSSTGGANVLTF. The CDR3 bases are TGCGCCAGCAGTTCAACTGGTGGGGCCAACGTCCTGACTTTC.

The chain has TRBV4-1 and TRBJ2-1, with TRBD2 matching 9 bases. V lost 3 bases, J lost 7 bases, and 10 bases stayed unmatched. From germline, CDR1 is MGHRA and CDR2 YSYEKL. The CDR3 runs 16 residues. CDR3 nucleotides: TGCGCCAGCAGCCAGGCCCGGGCTAGCGGGGTAAATGAGCAGTTCTTC. As protein: CASSQARASGVNEQFF.

Concerning this clone itself: The sample holds other DNA sequences that translate to the same CDR3. The rearrangement joins TRBV15 to TRBJ2-3, with 8 nucleotides matching TRBD1. The germline V gene encodes CDR1 LNHNV and CDR2 YYDKDF (reference sequence). This CDR3 is 14 amino acids long. V shed 1 base, J shed 4 bases, and the junction held 1 base outside the gene matches. CDR3 protein: CATSRGQGSDTQYF. The CDR3 DNA reads as TGTGCCACCAGCAGAGGACAGGGGTCAGATACGCAGTATTTT.

The chain has TRBV6-6 and TRBJ2-2, with 9 positions matching TRBD1. V shed 5 bases, J shed 6 bases, and the junction held 7 bases outside the gene matches. The germline V gene has CDR1 MNHNY and CDR2 SVGAGI (reference sequence). The CDR3 loop spans 15 amino acids. DNA for the CDR3: TGTGCCAGCAGTCAACAGGGGGCGGAAGCCGGGGAGCTGTTTTTT. Translating it yields CASSQQGAEAGELFF.

J is TRBJ1-2 and V is TRBV19; 11 bases line up with TRBD1. The CDR3 runs to 15 residues. Germline V gene data show CDR1 as LNHDA and CDR2 as SQIVND (reference sequence). The junction had 8 bases not matched to a gene; V was cut back by 5 bases and J by 6 bases. CDR3 sequence: CASSPLDRGRNGYTF. The CDR3 DNA is TGTGCCAGTAGTCCTCTGGACAGGGGGCGTAATGGCTACACCTTC.

The rearrangement uses TRBV7-3 and TRBJ2-3; 8 nucleotides agree with TRBD2. The germline V gene has CDR1 SGHTA and CDR2 FQGTGA. The CDR3 contains 17 residues. The V gene end was trimmed by 5 bases and the J gene end by 5 bases; junction bases not matched to a gene: 15. As DNA, the CDR3 is TGTGCCAGCAGCCTGTCGGGAAGCGGGAGTTACGAAGATACGCAGTATTTT. Protein: CASSLSGSGSYEDTQYF.

This clone occurred once. This rearrangement joins TRBV4-1 to TRBJ1-5; maybe TRBD1 (5 bases). Trimming cost V 0 bases and J 0 bases, with 18 bases left between them. The length of the CDR3 is 19 residues. CDR1 is MGHRA and CDR2 is YSYEKL in the germline V gene. As DNA, the CDR3 is TGCGCCAGCAGCCAAGATCAACGGCAGGGAATAAATAGCAATCAGCCCCAGCATTTT. It encodes CASSQDQRQGINSNQPQHF.

The V and J genes are TRBV11-2 and TRBJ1-1; maybe TRBD1 (5 bases). The germline CDR1 and CDR2 sequences are SGHAT and FQNNGV. The CDR3 spans 15 residues. V gave up 5 bases and J gave up 0 bases, with 13 bases separating them. This CDR3 reads CASSTRQRMNTEAFF. CDR3 DNA sequence: TGTGCCAGCAGCACGAGACAGCGAATGAACACTGAAGCTTTCTTT.

J is TRBJ2-5 and V is TRBV2; TRBD2 agrees at 9 bases. Trimming took 0 bases from V and 4 from J; bases not matched to a gene: 9. The CDR3 runs 17 residues. The germline gives CDR1 SNHLY, CDR2 FYNNEI. CDR3 protein: CASSEAQYLAGAETQYF. The CDR3 nucleotides are TGTGCCAGCAGTGAAGCGCAGTATTTAGCGGGGGCAGAGACCCAGTACTTC.

V and J are TRBV5-5 and TRBJ1-2; 10 bases are shared with TRBD1. The CDR3 is made up of 13 amino acids. Germline values: CDR1 SGHKS, CDR2 YYEKEE (reference sequence). V was pared by 3 bases and J by 7 bases, with 3 bases of the junction left unmatched. In DNA, the CDR3 is TGTGCCAGCAGCTCGCGGACAGGGGGTGGCTACACCTTC. Protein sequence: CASSSRTGGGYTF. Filled out from reference TRBV5-5 and TRBJ1-2, the complete variable domain reads DAGVTQSPTHLIKTRGQQVTLRCSPISGHKSVSWYQQVLGQGPQFIFQYYEKEERGRGNFPDRFSARQFPNYSSELNVNALLLGDSALYLCASSSRTGGGYTFGSGTRLTVV.

The chain combines TRBV4-2 with TRBJ1-4; D remains ambiguous. The V gene lost 5 bases and the J gene lost 2 bases, with 9 bases spanning the gap. This CDR3 comprises 14 residues. The V gene's germline CDR1 is LGHNA and CDR2 YNFKEQ. The CDR3: CASSARVTNEKLFF. In nucleotides, the CDR3 is TGTGCCAGCAGCGCCCGGGTCACTAATGAAAAACTGTTTTTT.

In its sample, this clone was seen once. The J gene is TRBJ1-1, the V gene TRBV11-3; D may be TRBD1 (6 bases). V was pared by 1 base and J by 5 bases, with 17 bases between. The CDR3 contains 16 residues. Germline V gene sequence: CDR1 SGHNT, CDR2 YENEEA. The CDR3 DNA is TGTGCCAGCAGCTTAGTGGCCACCCGGACAGAAACTGAAGCTTTCTTT. Amino acid sequence: CASSLVATRTETEAFF.

The chain recombines TRBV7-2 with TRBJ1-6; 8 bases align to TRBD1. V lost 5 bases and J lost 9; bases outside the gene matches: 12. This CDR3 contains 16 residues. Germline V CDR1 and CDR2: SGHTA, FQGNSA. The chain's CDR3 is CASSTLGQDFGSPLHF. The CDR3 nucleotides read TGTGCCAGCAGCACCCTGGGACAGGACTTCGGTTCACCCCTCCACTTT.

CDR3 sequence reads: CASSVRLAGGTGELFF. DNA for the CDR3: TGTGCCAGCAGCGTTAGACTAGCGGGAGGGACCGGGGAGCTGTTTTTT. The chain is built from TRBV9 and TRBJ2-2, with 14 bases aligning to TRBD2. Trimming cost V 2 bases and J 5 bases; bases outside gene matches: 2. Germline V gives CDR1 SGDLS, CDR2 YYNGEE. CDR3 length: 16 amino acids.

The chain joins TRBV28 to TRBJ1-2, with 9 bases identical to TRBD1. This CDR3 spans 12 amino acids. CDR1 and CDR2 from the germline V gene are MDHEN and SYDVKM. V dropped 6 bases and J dropped 8; count of bases not matched to a gene: 4. The DNA for the CDR3 is TGTGCCAGCAGACAGGGGGCGCGGGGCTACACCTTC. Protein: CASRQGARGYTF.

This clone has only one observation. The genes are TRBV2 and TRBJ2-7, with D possibly being TRBD2 (5 bases). V gave up 7 bases and J gave up 2 bases, with 12 bases separating them. The CDR3 is 13 residues long. The germline CDR1 and CDR2 sequences are SNHLY and FYNNEI. DNA of the CDR3: TGTGCCAGCATAACGGGGAATACCTACGAGCAGTACTTC. This gives the protein CASITGNTYEQYF.

The chain is built from TRBV5-1 and TRBJ2-5, with D unclear. V lost 1 base to trimming and J lost 5 bases, with 9 bases between them. From germline, CDR1 is SGHRS and CDR2 YFSETQ. The CDR3 covers 13 residues. Here the CDR3 reads CASSLPRSETQYF. CDR3 bases: TGCGCCAGCAGCTTGCCTCGTTCGGAGACCCAGTACTTC. Using reference TRBV5-1 and TRBJ2-5 for the parts outside the CDR3, the full variable domain is KAGVTQTPRYLIKTRGQQVTLSCSPISGHRSVSWYQQTPGQGLQFLFEYFSETQRNKGNFPGRFSGRQFSNSRSEMNVSTLELGDSALYLCASSLPRSETQYFGPGTRLLVL.

The chain links TRBV5-4 to TRBJ2-1, with D unresolved. Germline values: CDR1 SGHNT, CDR2 YYREEE (reference sequence). V was clipped by 1 base and J by 5 bases, with 7 bases between them. This CDR3 is built from 13 residues. CDR3 coding DNA: TGTGCCAGCAGCTTGCTAAAGAACAATGAGCAGTTCTTC. Amino acids: CASSLLKNNEQFF.

The V call is TRBV7-8, the J call TRBJ1-5; 8 bases fit TRBD1. Per the germline V gene, CDR1 is SGHVS and CDR2 is FQNEAQ. The CDR3 sequence is 16 residues long. V trimming: 5 bases; J trimming: 7 bases; junction bases outside the gene matches: 13. DNA for the CDR3: TGTGCCAGCAGCCCCGCCGGGACAGGTTATCAACAGCCCCAGCATTTT. Translated, it gives CASSPAGTGYQQPQHF.

The CDR3 spells CASSLIFGQGGEKLFF. The CDR3 DNA sequence: TGTGCCAGCAGCTTGATCTTCGGCCAGGGAGGAGAAAAACTGTTTTTT. The chain combines TRBV5-6 with TRBJ1-4; tentatively, D is TRBD1 (5 bases). This CDR3 contains 16 residues. Germline-derived CDR1 and CDR2 are SGHDT and YYEEEE. V was trimmed by 1 base and J by 8 bases, leaving 18 bases between them.

The chain joins TRBV2 to TRBJ1-2, with a possible D match to TRBD1 (6 bases). CDR1 and CDR2 (germline): SNHLY, FYNNEI. The CDR3 has 14 residues. Trimming stripped 7 bases from V and 0 bases from J, with 12 bases between. CDR3 DNA sequence: TGTGCCAGCATATTGGGACACTCTAACTATGGCTACACCTTC. The encoded protein is CASILGHSNYGYTF.